These 18 T cell receptor beta chains were sequenced from one sample in a study of regulatory T cells. Study-level findings and limits: Compared with autologous conventional CD4+ cells and control regulatory cells, CD3G-deficient regulatory T cells showed reduced diversity.

Their antigen targets remain unknown. The PCR used 52 TRBV and 13 TRBJ primers. Profiled with immunoSEQ multiplex PCR; TCRdb holds only in-frame clones, not every one. The sample includes about 3,900 clones, around 90% seen only once; the top ten take 2% to 3%. What was sequenced was CD4+ Tregs sorted from blood. The receptors derive from a child between 2 and 9 years old with CD3G deficiency.

The rearrangement uses TRBV28 and TRBJ2-2; the D gene is possibly TRBD2 (6 bases). CDR3 length equals 15 residues. The germline CDR1 and CDR2 sequences are MDHEN and SYDVKM. The V end was cut by 7 bases, the J end by 3 bases, with 15 bases between. The CDR3 sequence is CASTRSSVDTGELFF. In DNA, the CDR3 is TGTGCCAGCACGCGTTCTAGCGTAGACACCGGGGAGCTGTTTTTT.

This sequence joins TRBV28 and TRBJ2-1; possible D gene TRBD2, 5 bases. The CDR3 loop spans 16 amino acids. Trimming took 3 bases from V and 4 from J, leaving 16 bases between them. CDR1 is MDHEN, CDR2 SYDVKM, per germline. CDR3 in DNA: TGTGCCAGCAGTTTTGTGGCGGGCGTGGAATACAATGAGCAGTTCTTC. Translation gives CASSFVAGVEYNEQFF. The variable domain in full, completed from reference TRBV28 and TRBJ2-1, reads DVKVTQSSRYLVKRTGEKVFLECVQDMDHENMFWYRQDPGLGLRLIYFSYDVKMKEKGDIPEGYSVSREKKERFSLILESASTNQTSMYLCASSFVAGVEYNEQFFGPGTRLTVL.

The chain uses TRBV12-5 and TRBJ2-3; D call uncertain. The CDR3 length is 12 residues. V gave up 3 bases and J gave up 7 bases, with 8 bases separating them. Germline values: CDR1 LGHNT, CDR2 FRNRAP. CDR3 nucleotides: TGTGCTAGTGGTTTTAACTCTTATACGCAGTATTTT. This encodes CASGFNSYTQYF.

CDR3 nucleotide sequence: TGTGCCAGCAGTGACGCCAGGGGATCAACTAATGAAAAACTGTTTTTT. Protein: CASSDARGSTNEKLFF. The chain joins TRBV6-1 to TRBJ1-4, with D tentatively TRBD1 (6 bases). Trimming took 3 bases from V and 0 from J, leaving 11 bases between them. The CDR3 length is 16 residues. Germline V gene data show CDR1 as MNHNS and CDR2 as SASEGT.

This clone was detected once. The rearrangement uses TRBV4-1 and TRBJ1-2; D remains unclear. CDR1 and CDR2 from the germline V gene are MGHRA and YSYEKL. The CDR3 is made up of 14 amino acids. Trimming stripped 0 bases from V and 7 bases from J, with 12 bases between. The CDR3 DNA reads TGCGCCAGCAGCCAAGACTTAGATGATATTGGCTACACCTTC. Protein: CASSQDLDDIGYTF.

This clone appeared a single time. The chain employs TRBV6-5 and TRBJ1-1; weak D call: TRBD1 (6 bases). CDR3 size: 14 residues. The germline V gene encodes CDR1 MNHEY and CDR2 SVGAGI. Deletions cut 7 bases from V and 5 bases from J, with 17 bases between. Here the CDR3 reads CASNSQGVGTEAFF. CDR3 DNA: TGTGCCAGCAACTCACAGGGCGTGGGGACTGAAGCTTTCTTT.

The V and J genes are TRBV19 and TRBJ1-4; D unresolved. From germline, CDR1 is LNHDA and CDR2 SQIVND (reference sequence). This CDR3 is built from 14 residues. Trimming shortened V by 6 bases and J by 0 bases, and 8 bases separated the two germline ends. CDR3 residues: CASSGGATNEKLFF. CDR3 DNA: TGTGCCAGTAGCGGCGGAGCAACTAATGAAAAACTGTTTTTT.

The V gene is TRBV6-6, the J gene TRBJ2-2; 10 nucleotides match TRBD1. This CDR3 spans 16 amino acids. V was clipped by 7 bases and J by 5 bases; unmatched bases: 10. CDR1 is MNHNY, CDR2 SVGAGI, per germline (reference sequence). CDR3 DNA sequence: TGTGCCAGCATCTCCTCCCGGACAGGGGGTACCGGGGAGCTGTTTTTT. Amino acids: CASISSRTGGTGELFF.

CDR3 amino acids: CASSPSLGQLYQPQHF. The CDR3 DNA reads TGTGCCAGCAGTCCTAGCTTGGGACAGCTTTATCAGCCCCAGCATTTT. The chain is built from TRBV28 and TRBJ1-5; TRBD1 aligns across 7 bases. The CDR3 sequence is 16 residues long. The germline gives CDR1 MDHEN, CDR2 SYDVKM. J was trimmed by 5 bases and V by 5 bases; bases with no gene match: 12.

The rearrangement links TRBV5-1 to TRBJ2-2, with D unclear. This CDR3 contains 15 residues. Trimming shortened V by 5 bases and J by 1 base, and 12 bases separated the two germline ends. The germline V gene has CDR1 SGHRS and CDR2 YFSETQ. The CDR3: CASRLSAVNTGELFF. The CDR3 bases are TGCGCCAGCAGACTCTCGGCTGTGAACACCGGGGAGCTGTTTTTT.

CDR3 in amino acids: CASRKGYEQYF. Here the CDR3 DNA reads TGTGCCAGCAGAAAGGGATACGAGCAGTACTTC. The V call is TRBV6-1, the J call TRBJ2-7; D is unclear. Germline CDR1 is MNHNS and CDR2 is SASEGT. V dropped 6 bases and J dropped 4 bases, with 7 bases sitting between them. The length of the CDR3 is 11 residues.

This chain links TRBV7-9 with TRBJ2-1, with 10 bases fitting TRBD2. CDR3 length: 17 residues. The V gene end was trimmed by 6 bases and the J gene end by 0 bases; junction bases not matched to a gene: 8. Germline loops: CDR1 SEHNR, CDR2 FQNEAQ (reference sequence). CDR3 in DNA: TGTGCCAGCAGTTTCAGAGCGGGAGGGAGCTCCTACAATGAGCAGTTCTTC. This codes for CASSFRAGGSSYNEQFF.

The gene calls are TRBV5-1 and TRBJ2-1; 7 bases are shared with TRBD2. Germline assignment: CDR1 SGHRS and CDR2 YFSETQ. V shed 3 bases and J 8 bases; nucleotides not matched to a gene: 11. This CDR3 is built from 15 residues. The CDR3 DNA reads TGCGCCAGCAGCTGGGGACTACCCACCATCGATGAGCAGTTCTTC. This codes for CASSWGLPTIDEQFF.

V is TRBV27 and J is TRBJ2-7, with no clear D. V gave up 2 bases and J gave up 2 bases, with 16 bases separating them. This CDR3 has 16 residues. Germline V gene sequence: CDR1 MNHEY, CDR2 SMNVEV (reference sequence). CDR3 amino acids: CASSLKSSGTPYEQYF. CDR3 bases: TGTGCCAGCAGTTTAAAATCCTCTGGAACACCCTACGAGCAGTACTTC.

This chain uses TRBV28 with TRBJ2-6; D remains unclear. The CDR3 is 13 residues long. V shed 5 bases and J shed 8 bases, with 10 bases lying between them. The germline V gene has CDR1 MDHEN and CDR2 SYDVKM. The CDR3 loop is CASSLSGPNVLTF. The CDR3 bases are TGTGCCAGCAGTCTCTCCGGGCCCAACGTCCTGACTTTC.

The chain joins TRBV11-2 to TRBJ2-6, with 11 bases matching TRBD1. Trimming took 4 bases from V and 2 from J; bases not matched to a gene: 10. Per the germline V gene, CDR1 is SGHAT and CDR2 is FQNNGV. The CDR3 is made up of 19 amino acids. CDR3 region: CASSSKPGTGGPGANVLTF. CDR3 nucleotides: TGTGCCAGCAGCTCCAAGCCCGGGACAGGGGGACCTGGGGCCAACGTCCTGACTTTC.

The V and J genes are TRBV4-2 and TRBJ1-1; a weak D match, TRBD1 (6 bases). CDR3 length: 16 residues. V lost 1 base and J lost 0, with 12 bases in between. Germline lookup yields CDR1 LGHNA and CDR2 YNFKEQ. The CDR3 coding sequence is TGTGCCAGCAGCCAAGTATTAGCAGGGGTGAACACTGAAGCTTTCTTT. Its protein is CASSQVLAGVNTEAFF.

In its sample, this clone was seen a few times. The chain uses TRBV28 and TRBJ2-1, with D unresolved. The germline gives CDR1 MDHEN, CDR2 SYDVKM. CDR3 length equals 14 residues. V was pared by 5 bases and J by 5 bases, with 13 bases between. This chain's CDR3 is CASSLDQFNNEQFF. The CDR3 region has the DNA TGTGCCAGCAGTCTCGACCAGTTCAACAATGAGCAGTTCTTC.